The rows below give T cell receptor beta chains drawn from one sample of a study of cytomegalovirus exposure and HLA in healthy donors. The repertoire was sequenced with immunoSEQ multiplex PCR; TCRdb's copy has only in-frame clones and lacks some. Of 33,000 or so clones detected, more than 85% appear once; the ten largest clones hold 2% to 3%. Sequencing input: PBMCs. These TCRs come from a woman aged 18 to 35 in good health and CMV-seronegative. The CDR3 runs from the conserved cysteine through the conserved F or W. D genes are given only for firm matches. Clone size is given for some rows only: seen once, a few or many times, or a class if the clone is expanded.

d_gene,abundance,v_gene,j_gene,CDR3nt,CDR3aa
TRBD2,NA,TRBV6-6,TRBJ2-3,TGTGCCAGCAGTTACCCTGGACTAGCAGCAGATACGCAGTATTTT,CASSYPGLAADTQYF
TRBD1,NA,TRBV5-5,TRBJ1-5,TGTGCCAGCAGCGGCGAGGGACAGGGTGGAAATCAGCCCCAGCATTTT,CASSGEGQGGNQPQHF
NA,NA,TRBV7-2,TRBJ1-3,TGTGCCAGCAGCTTAGCAGGGGTTACTGGAAACACCATATATTTT,CASSLAGVTGNTIYF
TRBD2,NA,TRBV7-2,TRBJ2-3,TGTGCCAGCAGGGCTAGCGGCCTGGCCACAGATACGCAGTATTTT,CASRASGLATDTQYF
TRBD2,NA,TRBV19,TRBJ2-7,TGTGCCAGTAGTCCCGGGACTAGCGACTACGAGCAGTACTTC,CASSPGTSDYEQYF
NA,NA,TRBV27,TRBJ2-6,TGTGCCAGCAGCCTCTCTGGGGCCAACGTCCTGACTTTC,CASSLSGANVLTF
TRBD2,NA,TRBV28,TRBJ2-5,TGTGCCAGCAGTTTGATTAGCGGGATAGAGACCCAGTACTTC,CASSLISGIETQYF
TRBD1,NA,TRBV19,TRBJ1-2,TGTGCCAGTAGTATAGATGCGGACAGGAGGGGTGGCTACACCTTC,CASSIDADRRGGYTF
TRBD1,NA,TRBV10-3,TRBJ2-5,TGTGCCATCAGTGAAAGGGGGACAGGGGAAGAGACCCAGTACTTC,CAISERGTGEETQYF
NA,NA,TRBV21-1,TRBJ2-5,TGTGCCAGCCGACAGGGGGCGGCGGGACGGCGGGAGACCCCGTACTTC,CASRQGAAGRRETPYF
TRBD1,NA,TRBV6-1,TRBJ2-5,TGTGCCAGCAGTAAGACAGGGACGAATCAAGAGACCCAGTACTTC,CASSKTGTNQETQYF
NA,NA,TRBV10-3,TRBJ2-7,TGTGCCATCCGTGGAGTCTCCGAGCAGTACTTC,CAIRGVSEQYF
TRBD1,NA,TRBV6-1,TRBJ1-5,TGTGCCAGCAGTGAGTTCGGACAGGGACATCAGCCCCAGCATTTT,CASSEFGQGHQPQHF
TRBD1,NA,TRBV6-1,TRBJ1-2,TGTGCCAGCAGCCTCTCGACAGGGAACTATGGCTACACCTTC,CASSLSTGNYGYTF
NA,NA,TRBV7-9,TRBJ1-4,TGTGCCAGCAGATACAGGGATAATGAAAAACTGTTTTTT,CASRYRDNEKLFF
TRBD1,NA,TRBV7-3,TRBJ2-1,TGTGCCAGCAGCCCAACCAGGGACAGGGCCGGCCATGAGCAGTTCTTC,CASSPTRDRAGHEQFF
NA,NA,TRBV19,TRBJ2-3,TGTGCCAGTAGTGACGGACAGCTTAGCACAGATACGCAGTATTTT,CASSDGQLSTDTQYF
TRBD1,NA,TRBV9,TRBJ2-7,TGTGCCAGCAGCCCCCCCGGGACAGGGACCCACGAGCAGTACTTC,CASSPPGTGTHEQYF
NA,NA,TRBV7-6,TRBJ2-1,TGTGCCAGCAGCTTAGTAGGAGGGGAAGTGGATCAGTTCTTC,CASSLVGGEVDQFF
TRBD2,NA,TRBV7-8,TRBJ2-3,TGTGCCAGCAGCTCCGCCGGGACTAGCGGGAGGGCCGGCACAGATACGCAGTATTTT,CASSSAGTSGRAGTDTQYF
TRBD2,NA,TRBV5-1,TRBJ2-3,TGCGCCAGCAGCGAGGGACTAGCGGGGCCAAGGGATACGCAGTATTTT,CASSEGLAGPRDTQYF
TRBD1,NA,TRBV4-1,TRBJ1-6,TGCGCCAGCAGCCCGTCAAGCGGACAGGGGGCGTCTTCACCCCTCCACTTT,CASSPSSGQGASSPLHF
NA,few,TRBV7-9,TRBJ2-1,TGTGCCAGCAGCTTAGTCCTAGGCGGTCCTTCCGAGCAGTTCTTC,CASSLVLGGPSEQFF
NA,NA,TRBV6-4,TRBJ2-7,TGTGCCAGCAGTGAGATGGGGGGAGGCGAGCAGTACTTC,CASSEMGGGEQYF
TRBD2,NA,TRBV7-3,TRBJ2-3,TGTGCCAGCAGCCGCGATAGCGGGGGGGCAGATACGCAGTATTTT,CASSRDSGGADTQYF
NA,NA,TRBV28,TRBJ2-4,TGTGCCAGCAGTTTGAGGAACATTCAGTACTTC,CASSLRNIQYF
NA,NA,TRBV5-4,TRBJ2-1,TGTGCCAGCAGCCTCCGAACAGGGAGGGATGAGCAGTTCTTC,CASSLRTGRDEQFF
NA,NA,TRBV21-1,TRBJ2-7,TGTGCCAGCAGCAAAGCGGGGGGAGGGACCTACGAGCAGTACTTC,CASSKAGGGTYEQYF
TRBD2,NA,TRBV7-7,TRBJ2-2,TGTGCTAGCAGCTCCGGGACTAGCGTAACCGGGGAGCTGTTTTTT,CASSSGTSVTGELFF
NA,NA,TRBV5-6,TRBJ1-5,TGTGCCAGCAGCTTAGGAAGGGGTCAGCCCCAGCATTTT,CASSLGRGQPQHF